This TCR beta chain was observed in a study of blood T cell repertoires in COVID-19. Study-wide background: Whether acute or convalescent, the COVID-19 samples came from the United States, Italy and Spain.

Enrolled during active infection, Seattle patients were then followed longitudinally. CDR1 and CDR2 (germline): SGHNT, YYREEE (reference sequence). The CDR3 has 12 residues. V was pared by 5 bases and J by 9 bases, with 7 bases of the junction left unmatched. Authors' processing steps: Cell counts per sample came from amplifying reference gene primers. TCRdb's table, derived via immunoSEQ multiplex PCR, lists solely in-frame clones and lacks some. V and J calls and clone size are those listed in that table; D and trimming were worked out from the DNA. The sample has hundreds of thousands of clones; around nine tenths are singletons.

The receptor was isolated from a woman in her forties or fifties with COVID-19, enrolled during active disease. The sequencing sample was made of peripheral blood. The rearrangement joins TRBV5-4 to TRBJ2-5; 7 bases fit TRBD1. DNA for the CDR3: TGTGCCAGCAGGGGACAGAGCATTGCCCAGTACTTC. As protein: CASRGQSIAQYF.